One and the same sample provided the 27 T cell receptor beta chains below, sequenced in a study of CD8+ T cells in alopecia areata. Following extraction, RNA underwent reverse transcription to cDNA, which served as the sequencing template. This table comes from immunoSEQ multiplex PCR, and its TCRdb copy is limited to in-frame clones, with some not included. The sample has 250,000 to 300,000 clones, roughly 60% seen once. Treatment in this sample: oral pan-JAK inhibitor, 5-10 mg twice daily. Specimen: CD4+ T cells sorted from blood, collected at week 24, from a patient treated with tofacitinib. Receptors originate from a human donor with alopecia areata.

The CDR3 DNA is TGTGCCAGCAGCGCAAGCATTCCGAGTACGCAGTATTTT. It yields the protein CASSASIPSTQYF. The chain uses TRBV4-2 and TRBJ2-3; D unclear. The CDR3 runs to 13 residues. Trimming removed 5 bases from V and 8 bases from J, with 14 bases in between. The germline CDR1 and CDR2 sequences are LGHNA and YNFKEQ.

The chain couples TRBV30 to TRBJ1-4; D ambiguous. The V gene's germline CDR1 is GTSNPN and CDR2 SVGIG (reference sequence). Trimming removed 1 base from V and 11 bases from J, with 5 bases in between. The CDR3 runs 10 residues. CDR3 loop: CAWSGSKLFF. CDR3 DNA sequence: TGTGCCTGGAGTGGGTCGAAACTGTTTTTT. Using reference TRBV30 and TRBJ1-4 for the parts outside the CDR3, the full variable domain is SQTIHQWPATLVQPVGSPLSLECTVEGTSNPNLYWYRQAAGRGLQLLFYSVGIGQISSEVPQNLSASRPQDRQFILSSKKLLLSDSGFYLCAWSGSKLFFGSGTQLSVL.

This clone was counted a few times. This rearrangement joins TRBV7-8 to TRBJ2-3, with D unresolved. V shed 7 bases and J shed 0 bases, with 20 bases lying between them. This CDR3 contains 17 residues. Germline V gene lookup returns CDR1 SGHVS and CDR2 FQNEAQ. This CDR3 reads CASTALRYTTSTDTQYF. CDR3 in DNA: TGTGCCAGCACCGCCCTGAGATACACCACCAGCACAGATACGCAGTATTTT.

CDR3 sequence: CAISREGNQPQHF. The CDR3 region has the DNA TGTGCCATCAGTCGTGAAGGCAATCAGCCCCAGCATTTT. The chain recombines TRBV10-3 with TRBJ1-5; D gene uncertain. The germline CDR1 and CDR2 sequences are ENHRY and SYGVKD. V was pared by 5 bases and J by 2 bases, with 7 bases between. This CDR3 comprises 13 residues.

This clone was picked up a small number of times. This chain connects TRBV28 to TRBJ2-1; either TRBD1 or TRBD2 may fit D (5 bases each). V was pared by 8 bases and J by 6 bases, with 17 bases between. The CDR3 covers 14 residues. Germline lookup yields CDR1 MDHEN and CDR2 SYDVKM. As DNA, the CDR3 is TGTGCCAGCGGCCCGGGACCCTCGACCAATGAGCAGTTCTTC. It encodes CASGPGPSTNEQFF.

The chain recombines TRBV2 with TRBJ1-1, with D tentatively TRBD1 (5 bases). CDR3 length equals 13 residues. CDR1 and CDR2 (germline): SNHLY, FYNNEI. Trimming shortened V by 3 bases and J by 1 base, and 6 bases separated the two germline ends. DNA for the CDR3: TGTGCCAGCAGTGATCAGGGGAACACTGAAGCTTTCTTT. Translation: CASSDQGNTEAFF.

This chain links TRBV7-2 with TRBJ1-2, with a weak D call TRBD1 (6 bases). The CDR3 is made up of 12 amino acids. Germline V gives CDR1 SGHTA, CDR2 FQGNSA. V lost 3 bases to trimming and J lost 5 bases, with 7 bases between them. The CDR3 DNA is TGTGCCAGCAGCTTCACAGGGTATGGCTACACCTTC. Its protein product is CASSFTGYGYTF.

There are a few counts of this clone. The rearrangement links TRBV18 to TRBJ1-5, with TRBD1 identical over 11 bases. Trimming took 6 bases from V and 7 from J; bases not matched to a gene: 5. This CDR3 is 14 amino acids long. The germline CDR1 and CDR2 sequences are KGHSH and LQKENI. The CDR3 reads CASSRDRGSQPQHF. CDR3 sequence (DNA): TGTGCCAGCTCTCGGGACAGGGGGTCCCAGCCCCAGCATTTT.

The CDR3 DNA reads TGTGCCAGCAGCCCAACCGGAAGGGGACAGGGGTCCTACGAGCAGTACTTC. It codes for CASSPTGRGQGSYEQYF. The chain has TRBV5-6 and TRBJ2-7; TRBD1 aligns across 10 bases. Germline CDR1 SGHDT, CDR2 YYEEEE. Trimming at V came to 4 bases and at J to 1 base, leaving 11 bases not matched to a gene. There are 17 residues in the CDR3.

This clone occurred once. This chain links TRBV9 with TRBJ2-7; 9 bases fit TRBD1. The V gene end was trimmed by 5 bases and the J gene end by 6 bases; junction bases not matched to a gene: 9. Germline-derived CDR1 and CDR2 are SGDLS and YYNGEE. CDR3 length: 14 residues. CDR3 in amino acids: CASSRWTGEVEQYF. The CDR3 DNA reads TGTGCCAGCAGTCGTTGGACAGGGGAGGTCGAGCAGTACTTC.

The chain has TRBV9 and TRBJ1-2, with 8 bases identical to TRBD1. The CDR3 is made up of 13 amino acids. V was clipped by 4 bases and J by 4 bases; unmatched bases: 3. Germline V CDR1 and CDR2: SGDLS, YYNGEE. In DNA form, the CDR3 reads TGTGCCAGCAGCCCAACAGGGGGCTATGGCTACACCTTC. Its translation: CASSPTGGYGYTF.

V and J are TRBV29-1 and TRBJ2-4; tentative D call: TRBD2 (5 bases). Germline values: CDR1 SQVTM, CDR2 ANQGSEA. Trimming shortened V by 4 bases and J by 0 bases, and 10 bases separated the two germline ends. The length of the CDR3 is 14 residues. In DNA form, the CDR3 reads TGCAGCGTTGTCCCAGGACTAGCCAAAAACATTCAGTACTTC. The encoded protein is CSVVPGLAKNIQYF.

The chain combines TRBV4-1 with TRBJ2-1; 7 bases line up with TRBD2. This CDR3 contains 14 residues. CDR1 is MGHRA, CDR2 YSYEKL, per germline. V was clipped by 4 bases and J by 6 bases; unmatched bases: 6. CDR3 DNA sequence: TGCGCCAGCAGCCCGGGACTACGAGGCAATGAGCAGTTCTTC. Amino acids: CASSPGLRGNEQFF.

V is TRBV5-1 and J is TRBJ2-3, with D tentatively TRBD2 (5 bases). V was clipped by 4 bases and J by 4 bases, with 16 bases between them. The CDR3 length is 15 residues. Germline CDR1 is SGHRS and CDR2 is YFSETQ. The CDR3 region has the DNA TGCGCCAGCAGCGTGGGTGCTAGCTCCCCAGATACGCAGTATTTT. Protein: CASSVGASSPDTQYF.

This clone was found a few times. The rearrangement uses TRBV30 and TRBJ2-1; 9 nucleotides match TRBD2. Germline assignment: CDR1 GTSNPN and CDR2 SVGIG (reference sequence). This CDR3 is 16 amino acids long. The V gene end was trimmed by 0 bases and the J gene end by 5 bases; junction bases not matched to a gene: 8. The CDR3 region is CAWSVPSVAGDNEQFF. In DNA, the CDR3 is TGTGCCTGGAGTGTACCCTCGGTAGCGGGGGACAATGAGCAGTTCTTC. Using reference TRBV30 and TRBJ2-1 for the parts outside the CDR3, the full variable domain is SQTIHQWPATLVQPVGSPLSLECTVEGTSNPNLYWYRQAAGRGLQLLFYSVGIGQISSEVPQNLSASRPQDRQFILSSKKLLLSDSGFYLCAWSVPSVAGDNEQFFGPGTRLTVL.

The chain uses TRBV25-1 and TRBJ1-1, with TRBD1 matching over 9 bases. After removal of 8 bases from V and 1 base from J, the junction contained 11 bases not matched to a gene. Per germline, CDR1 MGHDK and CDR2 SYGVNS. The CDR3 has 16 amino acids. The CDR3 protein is CASLRGTGKGNTEAFF. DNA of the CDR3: TGTGCCAGCCTCCGAGGGACAGGGAAAGGGAACACTGAAGCTTTCTTT. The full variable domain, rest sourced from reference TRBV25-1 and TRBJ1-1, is EADIYQTPRYLVIGTGKKITLECSQTMGHDKMYWYQQDPGMELHLIHYSYGVNSTEKGDLSSESTVSRIRTEHFPLTLESARPSHTSQYLCASLRGTGKGNTEAFFGQGTRLTVV.

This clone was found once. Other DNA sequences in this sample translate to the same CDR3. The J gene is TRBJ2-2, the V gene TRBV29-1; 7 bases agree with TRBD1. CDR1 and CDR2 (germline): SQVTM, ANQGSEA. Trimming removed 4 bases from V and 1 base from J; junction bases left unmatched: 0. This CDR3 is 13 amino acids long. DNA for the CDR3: TGCAGCGTTGGGACAGGGAACACCGGGGAGCTGTTTTTT. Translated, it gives CSVGTGNTGELFF.

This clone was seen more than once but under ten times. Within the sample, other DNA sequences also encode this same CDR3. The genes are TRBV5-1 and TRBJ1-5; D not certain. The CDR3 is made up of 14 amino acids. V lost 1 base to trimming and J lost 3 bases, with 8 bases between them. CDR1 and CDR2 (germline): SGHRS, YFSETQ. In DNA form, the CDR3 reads TGCGCCAGCAGCTTGTCCGGGGACAATCAGCCCCAGCATTTT. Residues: CASSLSGDNQPQHF.

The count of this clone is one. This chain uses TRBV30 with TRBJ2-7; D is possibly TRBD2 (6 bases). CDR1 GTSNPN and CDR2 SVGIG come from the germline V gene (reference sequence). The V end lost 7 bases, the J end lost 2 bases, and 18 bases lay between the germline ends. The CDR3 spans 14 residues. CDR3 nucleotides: TGTGCCTCCCATGGCCGCGGGGAACCCTACGAGCAGTACTTC. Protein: CASHGRGEPYEQYF.

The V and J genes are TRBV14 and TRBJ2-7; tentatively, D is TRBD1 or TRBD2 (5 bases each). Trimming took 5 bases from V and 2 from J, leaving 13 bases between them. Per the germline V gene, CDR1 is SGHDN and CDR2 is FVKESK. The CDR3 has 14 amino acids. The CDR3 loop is CASSFGGRTYEQYF. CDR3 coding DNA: TGTGCCAGCAGCTTTGGGGGTCGCACCTACGAGCAGTACTTC. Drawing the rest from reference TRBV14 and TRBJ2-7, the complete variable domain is EAGVTQFPSHSVIEKGQTVTLRCDPISGHDNLYWYRRVMGKEIKFLLHFVKESKQDESGMPNNRFLAERTGGTYSTLKVQPAELEDSGVYFCASSFGGRTYEQYFGPGTRLTVT.

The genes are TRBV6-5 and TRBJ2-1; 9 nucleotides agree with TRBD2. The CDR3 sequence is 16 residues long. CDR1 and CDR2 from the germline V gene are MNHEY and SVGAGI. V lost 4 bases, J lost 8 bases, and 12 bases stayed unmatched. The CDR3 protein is CASSSPRRAGGYEQFF. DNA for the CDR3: TGTGCCAGCAGTTCCCCACGACGAGCGGGGGGATATGAGCAGTTCTTC.

In nucleotides, the CDR3 is TGCGCCAGCAGCCAAGTCCTCCGTCGGGGTTCTGGGGCCAACGTCCTGACTTTC. This gives the protein CASSQVLRRGSGANVLTF. This chain links TRBV4-1 with TRBJ2-6, with TRBD2 as a possible D gene (5 bases). Trimming shortened V by 1 base and J by 1 base, and 14 bases separated the two germline ends. CDR3 length equals 18 residues. Per germline, CDR1 MGHRA and CDR2 YSYEKL.

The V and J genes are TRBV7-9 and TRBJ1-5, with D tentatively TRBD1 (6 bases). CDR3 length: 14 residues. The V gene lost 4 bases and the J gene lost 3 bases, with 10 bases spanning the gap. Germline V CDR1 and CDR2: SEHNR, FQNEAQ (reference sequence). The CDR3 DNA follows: TGTGCCAGCAGCTCCTGGGACACCAATCAGCCCCAGCATTTT. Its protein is CASSSWDTNQPQHF.

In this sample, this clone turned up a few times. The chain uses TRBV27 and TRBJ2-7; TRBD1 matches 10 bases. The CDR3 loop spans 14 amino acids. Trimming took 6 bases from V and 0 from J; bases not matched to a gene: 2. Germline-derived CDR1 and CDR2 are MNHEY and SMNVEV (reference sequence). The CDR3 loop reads CASRGQGSSYEQYF. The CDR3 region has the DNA TGTGCCAGCAGGGGACAGGGGAGCTCCTACGAGCAGTACTTC.

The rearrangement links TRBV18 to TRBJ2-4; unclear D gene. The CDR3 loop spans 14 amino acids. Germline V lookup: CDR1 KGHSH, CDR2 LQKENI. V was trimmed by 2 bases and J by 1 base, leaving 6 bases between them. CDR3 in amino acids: CASSPSGAKNIQYF. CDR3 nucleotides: TGTGCCAGCTCACCATCTGGGGCCAAAAACATTCAGTACTTC.

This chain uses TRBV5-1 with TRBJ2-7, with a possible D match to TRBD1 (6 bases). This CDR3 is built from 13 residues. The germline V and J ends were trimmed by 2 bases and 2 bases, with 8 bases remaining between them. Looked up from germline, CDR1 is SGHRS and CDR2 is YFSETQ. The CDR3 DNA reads TGCGCCAGCAGCTTCGACAGGACCTACGAGCAGTACTTC. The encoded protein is CASSFDRTYEQYF.

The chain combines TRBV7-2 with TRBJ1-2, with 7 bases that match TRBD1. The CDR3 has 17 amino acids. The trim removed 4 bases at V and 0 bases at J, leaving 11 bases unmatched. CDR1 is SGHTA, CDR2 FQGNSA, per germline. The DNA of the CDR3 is TGTGCCAGCAGCTCACAGGGGCCCTCATCAACTAACTATGGCTACACCTTC. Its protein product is CASSSQGPSSTNYGYTF.